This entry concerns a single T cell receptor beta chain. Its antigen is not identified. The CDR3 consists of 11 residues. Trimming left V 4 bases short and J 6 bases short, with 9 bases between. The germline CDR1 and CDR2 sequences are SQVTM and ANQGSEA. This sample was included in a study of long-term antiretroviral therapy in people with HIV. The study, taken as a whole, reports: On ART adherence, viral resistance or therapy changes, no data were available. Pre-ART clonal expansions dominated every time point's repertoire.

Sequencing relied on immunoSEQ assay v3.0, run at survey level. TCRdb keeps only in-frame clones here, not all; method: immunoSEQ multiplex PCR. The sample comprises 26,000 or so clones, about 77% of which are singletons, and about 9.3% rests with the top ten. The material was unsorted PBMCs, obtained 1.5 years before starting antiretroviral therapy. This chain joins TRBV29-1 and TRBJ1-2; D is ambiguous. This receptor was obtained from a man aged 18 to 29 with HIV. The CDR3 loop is CSVVALNGYTF. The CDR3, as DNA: TGCAGCGTTGTCGCCTTAAATGGCTACACCTTC.